Below, 14 T cell receptor beta chains from the same sample are listed, as sequenced in a study of shared clonotypes between healthy human individuals. The method was immunoSEQ multiplex PCR; TCRdb's version includes in-frame clones alone and lacks a portion of them. The data contain fewer than 2.5 million clones, 80% to 95% of them singletons. Sequencing used naive CD4+ T cells from PBMCs. The subset was: CD45RA+ positively selected. These receptors originate from a man younger than 35 in good health. Some clones in this sample may be carry-over from other donors' samples.

The chain has TRBV28 and TRBJ1-2; weak D call: TRBD1 (5 bases). This CDR3 has 15 amino acids. Deletions cut 2 bases from V and 4 bases from J, with 14 bases between. CDR1 and CDR2 from the germline V gene are MDHEN and SYDVKM. CDR3 residues: CASSLRQNPIYGYTF. The CDR3 nucleotides read TGTGCCAGCAGTTTAAGACAGAATCCCATCTATGGCTACACCTTC.

The chain is built from TRBV27 and TRBJ1-2, with 12 positions matching TRBD1. This CDR3 has 16 amino acids. Germline CDR1 is MNHEY and CDR2 is SMNVEV (reference sequence). The V segment lost 5 bases and the J segment 7 bases; nucleotides outside the gene matches: 11. The DNA for the CDR3 is TGTGCCAGCAGTCCGAACTACGGGACAGGGGGCCGTGGCTACACCTTC. Amino acid sequence: CASSPNYGTGGRGYTF.

A remark on this clone: The same CDR3 can be traced to other DNA sequences in this sample. The chain employs TRBV7-8 and TRBJ2-7; D is unresolved. Trimming took off 3 bases at V and 4 bases at J, with 4 bases between the two ends. Germline loops: CDR1 SGHVS, CDR2 FQNEAQ. This CDR3 comprises 11 residues. This CDR3 is CASSLKYEQYF. In nucleotides, the CDR3 is TGTGCCAGCAGCTTGAAATACGAGCAGTACTTC.

The genes are TRBV7-8 and TRBJ2-2; 7 positions agree with TRBD2. The V gene end was trimmed by 2 bases and the J gene end by 6 bases; junction bases not matched to a gene: 9. CDR1 and CDR2 from the germline V gene are SGHVS and FQNEAQ. The CDR3 extends over 16 amino acids. CDR3 nucleotide sequence: TGTGCCAGCAGCTTAAGGGACTACGGGACGTCCGGGGAGCTGTTTTTT. This translates into CASSLRDYGTSGELFF.

CDR3 DNA: TGTGCCAGCACGACGACGTTTTCGGGTCTACCTACCTACGAGCAGTACTTC. Its protein product is CASTTTFSGLPTYEQYF. The V call is TRBV28, the J call TRBJ2-7; D is unclear. The CDR3 extends over 17 amino acids. V was shortened by 7 bases and J by 2 bases, with 24 bases between the two germline ends. Germline V CDR1 and CDR2: MDHEN, SYDVKM.

The chain joins TRBV5-4 to TRBJ2-5, with D possibly TRBD2 on 5 matching bases. Germline CDR1 reads SGHNT; CDR2 reads YYREEE (reference sequence). The CDR3 contains 14 residues. V was cut by 1 base and J by 4 bases, with 11 bases left in between. Written as DNA, the CDR3 is TGTGCCAGCAGCTTGTCTAGCTCGGTAGAGACCCAGTACTTC. It encodes CASSLSSSVETQYF.

This clone was observed once. The chain carries TRBV29-1 and TRBJ1-5, with D possibly TRBD1 on 6 matching bases. The CDR3 has 15 residues. With 4 bases removed from V and 0 bases from J, the gap between germline ends came to 13 bases. Germline loops: CDR1 SQVTM, CDR2 ANQGSEA. This CDR3 reads CSVGGGINSNQPQHF. The CDR3 region has the DNA TGCAGCGTTGGGGGGGGCATTAATAGCAATCAGCCCCAGCATTTT.

This rearrangement joins TRBV29-1 to TRBJ2-6; weak D call: TRBD2 (5 bases). The CDR3 runs 14 residues. Germline CDR1 reads SQVTM; CDR2 reads ANQGSEA. Trimming cost V 4 bases and J 2 bases, with 9 bases left between them. The CDR3 coding sequence is TGCAGCGTTGTGTCGGGGACTGGGGCCAACGTCCTGACTTTC. Amino acid sequence: CSVVSGTGANVLTF.

This clone was detected once. The chain employs TRBV5-4 and TRBJ2-7, with D maybe TRBD2 (7 bases). There are 16 residues in the CDR3. CDR1 and CDR2 from the germline V gene are SGHNT and YYREEE (reference sequence). Trimming shortened V by 4 bases and J by 6 bases, and 23 bases separated the two germline ends. In DNA, the CDR3 is TGTGCCAGCAGCCCCCGCGGGGGCTCCCTCTCAGGCGAGCAGTACTTC. This sequence encodes CASSPRGGSLSGEQYF.

V usage is TRBV19 and J usage is TRBJ2-2, with D possibly matching TRBD1 (6 bases). CDR1 LNHDA and CDR2 SQIVND come from the germline V gene (reference sequence). CDR3 length: 15 residues. V dropped 4 bases and J dropped 1 base, with 10 bases sitting between them. CDR3: CASSKGRGNTGELFF. The CDR3 region has the DNA TGTGCCAGTAGTAAGGGCAGGGGGAACACCGGGGAGCTGTTTTTT.

This chain connects TRBV4-2 to TRBJ2-7; tentatively, D is TRBD2 (5 bases). Germline CDR1 LGHNA, CDR2 YNFKEQ. V gave up 1 base and J gave up 4 bases, with 17 bases separating them. There are 16 residues in the CDR3. DNA of the CDR3: TGTGCCAGCAGCCAAGGCCCCGGCGCTGGGGAGTACGAGCAGTACTTC. It encodes CASSQGPGAGEYEQYF.

The table lists this clone with a few counts. The chain couples TRBV7-9 to TRBJ1-4; D is possibly TRBD1 (6 bases). Germline lookup yields CDR1 SEHNR and CDR2 FQNEAQ (reference sequence). Trimming removed 3 bases from V and 10 bases from J, with 18 bases in between. The CDR3 contains 15 residues. Here the CDR3 reads CASSLFQQGVGKLFF. The CDR3 bases are TGTGCCAGCAGCTTGTTTCAACAGGGTGTAGGAAAACTGTTTTTT.

The chain is built from TRBV5-1 and TRBJ1-1; 8 bases map to TRBD1. The CDR3 totals 14 residues. CDR1 is SGHRS, CDR2 YFSETQ, per germline. The trim removed 0 bases at V and 8 bases at J, leaving 6 bases unmatched. The CDR3 sequence is CASSLALQGAEAFF. In nucleotides, the CDR3 is TGCGCCAGCAGCTTGGCCCTGCAGGGGGCCGAAGCTTTCTTT.

As for this clone: Other DNA variants within this sample encode the same CDR3. The chain couples TRBV7-2 to TRBJ2-7, with D maybe TRBD2 (5 bases). The germline gives CDR1 SGHTA, CDR2 FQGNSA. The CDR3 sequence is 14 residues long. V lost 5 bases to trimming and J lost 2 bases, with 13 bases between them. The DNA for the CDR3 is TGTGCCAGCAGCCTAGTGGCGGGCACCTACGAGCAGTACTTC. Translating it yields CASSLVAGTYEQYF.